Only one count was recorded for the clone carrying this T cell receptor (beta chain). The sample comes from a study of blood T cell repertoires in COVID-19. Whole-study context: Acute and convalescent COVID-19 samples came from the United States, Italy and Spain. PBMCs, B-cell-depleted T cells, or T cells provided the cDNA or gDNA that made up the material.

V lost 5 bases to trimming and J lost 1 base, with 8 bases between them. Germline loops: CDR1 SGHTA, CDR2 FQGTGA. This CDR3 is 13 amino acids long. Produced via immunoSEQ multiplex PCR; TCRdb's table is partial and in-frame only. The data contain some 200,000 clones, under 90% of them seen just once; the ten biggest clones take up around 4.5%. Specimen: peripheral blood. This chain links TRBV7-3 with TRBJ1-1; D perhaps matches TRBD1 (5 bases). This TCR came from a man aged 45-65 years with acute or convalescent COVID-19. The DNA for the CDR3 is TGTGCCAGCAGCGCGGGGGGGAACACTGAAGCTTTCTTT. Residues: CASSAGGNTEAFF.